This paragraph reports one T cell receptor (beta chain). Antigen: not known. The sample belongs to a study of cytomegalovirus exposure and HLA in healthy donors. 60 Vbeta and 13 Jbeta primers were used in PCR. Libraries were prepared by immunoSEQ multiplex PCR; TCRdb keeps only in-frame clonotypes and omits some of them. The sample includes 74,000 or so clones, about 78% of them seen just once. Points from the study as a whole: Cytomegalovirus association was listed for roughly 160 TCR beta chains.

The CDR3 covers 15 residues. V dropped 8 bases and J dropped 5 bases, with 22 bases sitting between them. Germline CDR1 is MDHEN and CDR2 is SYDVKM. Source material: PBMCs. This rearrangement joins TRBV28 to TRBJ2-7; maybe TRBD1 (6 bases). The receptor was isolated from a male donor in good health and CMV-seropositive. The CDR3 nucleotides are TGTGCCAGCCCTCCAACCCAGGGACACTTGCACGAGCAGTACTTC. It yields the protein CASPPTQGHLHEQYF.